This T cell receptor beta chain is drawn from a study of graft-versus-host responses after intestinal transplantation. The wider study: Induction with anti-thymocyte globulin, then tacrolimus and steroids for around three years, was given to all recipients.

V was trimmed by 5 bases and J by 6 bases, leaving 12 bases between them. CDR3 length: 13 residues. The germline CDR1 and CDR2 sequences are SGHTA and FQGNSA. Sequencing used immunoSEQ multiplex PCR; TCRdb keeps in-frame clones, though not all of them. The sample contains about 120,000 clones, just over 90% of which appear only once. With regard to this clone: As yet, its antigen is unknown.

The rearrangement links TRBV7-2 to TRBJ2-3; D may be TRBD1 or TRBD2 (5 bases each). The TCR was taken from a human donor who was the organ donor for an intestinal transplant. Sample: unstimulated CD4+ T cells sorted from spleen or lymph node cells, taken before transplant. DNA for the CDR3: TGTGCCAGCAGCCGGGGACCGGGGGATACGCAGTATTTT. The encoded protein is CASSRGPGDTQYF.